These 14 T cell receptor beta chains share one sample of origin, sequenced in a study of control samples from healthy donors and cancer patients. The assay was immunoSEQ multiplex PCR, and TCRdb's table has in-frame clones only and misses some. The sample yields 85,000 to 100,000 clones, just over 90% seen once. Sequenced material: blood. All receptors derive from a man younger than 35 in good health.

This sequence joins TRBV1 and TRBJ2-2. TRBV1 is assigned pseudogene status. This CDR3 has 13 amino acids. The CDR3 reads CTWGETGTGELFF. CDR3 nucleotides: TGCACCTGGGGGGAGACAGGAACCGGGGAGCTGTTTTTT.

The chain uses TRBV5-1 and TRBJ1-1; D uncertain. CDR3 length equals 15 residues. The V end lost 0 bases, the J end lost 4 bases, and 13 bases lay between the germline ends. The germline V gene has CDR1 SGHRS and CDR2 YFSETQ. CDR3: CASSLAVLGGTEAFF. The CDR3 region has the DNA TGCGCCAGCAGCTTGGCCGTTCTAGGTGGCACTGAAGCTTTCTTT. The whole variable domain, remainder taken from reference TRBV5-1 and TRBJ1-1, is KAGVTQTPRYLIKTRGQQVTLSCSPISGHRSVSWYQQTPGQGLQFLFEYFSETQRNKGNFPGRFSGRQFSNSRSEMNVSTLELGDSALYLCASSLAVLGGTEAFFGQGTRLTVV.

The rearrangement links TRBV18 to TRBJ2-1; D possibly corresponds to TRBD2 (5 bases). The V gene lost 3 bases and the J gene lost 9 bases, with 30 bases spanning the gap. Germline lookup yields CDR1 KGHSH and CDR2 LQKENI. The CDR3 is 19 residues long. CDR3 sequence: CASSPLPVVKRQIPGEQFF. The CDR3 nucleotides are TGTGCCAGCTCACCGCTCCCAGTTGTAAAGCGGCAAATCCCGGGTGAGCAGTTCTTC.

The V and J genes are TRBV9 and TRBJ2-5; D call uncertain. Germline values: CDR1 SGDLS, CDR2 YYNGEE. CDR3 length: 11 amino acids. Trimming cost V 4 bases and J 4 bases, with 5 bases left between them. The CDR3 DNA is TGTGCCAGCAGCTCCGGAGAGACCCAGTACTTC. This encodes CASSSGETQYF.

The rearrangement links TRBV7-9 to TRBJ2-2, with 8 bases that match TRBD1. The CDR3 extends over 16 amino acids. V shed 2 bases, J shed 1 base, and the junction held 3 bases outside the gene matches. CDR1 SEHNR and CDR2 FQNEAQ come from the germline V gene (reference sequence). The CDR3 region is CASSLPGQENTGELFF. In nucleotides, the CDR3 is TGTGCCAGCAGCTTACCGGGACAGGAGAACACCGGGGAGCTGTTTTTT.

The chain recombines TRBV3-1 (or the pseudogene TRBV3-2) with TRBJ2-3; D call uncertain. The CDR3 has 14 residues. V lost 4 bases, J lost 1 base, and 9 bases lay in between. Germline CDR1 reads LGHDT; CDR2 reads YNNKEL (reference sequence). This CDR3 reads CASSRPGGTDTQYF. The CDR3 nucleotides are TGTGCCAGCAGCCGACCTGGCGGCACAGATACGCAGTATTTT.

The V gene is TRBV2, the J gene TRBJ2-3, with 7 bases aligning to TRBD2. The CDR3 is 14 amino acids. The germline V gene encodes CDR1 SNHLY and CDR2 FYNNEI. Trimming cost V 4 bases and J 6 bases; bases outside gene matches: 7. The CDR3 loop reads CASSASGIWDTQYF. CDR3 DNA sequence: TGTGCCAGCAGTGCCAGCGGGATATGGGATACGCAGTATTTT.

Here the CDR3 reads CASSYSTYEQYF. DNA of the CDR3: TGTGCCAGCAGTTACTCCACCTACGAGCAGTACTTC. V and J are TRBV6-2 or TRBV6-3 and TRBJ2-7, with D hard to call. Trimming pared 0 bases from V and 2 bases from J, leaving 2 bases between. The CDR3 has 12 residues. Germline assignment: CDR1 MNHEY and CDR2 SVGEGT.

Notes on this clone: The sample holds other DNA sequences that translate to the same CDR3. The chain recombines TRBV27 with TRBJ1-2; D is ambiguous. Germline values: CDR1 MNHEY, CDR2 SMNVEV (reference sequence). CDR3 size: 12 residues. The ends were cut back, 3 bases at V and 6 bases at J, with 8 bases in the middle. CDR3 sequence: CASSLRGDGYTF. For the CDR3, the DNA is TGTGCCAGCAGTTTGCGCGGGGATGGCTACACCTTC.

This clone has more than one count but fewer than ten. The chain couples TRBV18 to TRBJ2-7; D is ambiguous. Germline loops: CDR1 KGHSH, CDR2 LQKENI. V was cut by 3 bases and J by 0 bases, with 6 bases left in between. The CDR3 spans 13 residues. The CDR3 DNA is TGTGCCAGCTCACCCGGGTCCTCCTACGAGCAGTACTTC. This sequence encodes CASSPGSSYEQYF. The complete variable domain, with remaining parts taken from reference TRBV18 and TRBJ2-7, reads NAGVMQNPRHLVRRRGQEARLRCSPMKGHSHVYWYRQLPEEGLKFMVYLQKENIIDESGMPKERFSAEFPKEGPSILRIQQVVRGDSAAYFCASSPGSSYEQYFGPGTRLTVT.

This clone was seen once. CDR3 sequence reads: CASSQGTQAYTEAFF. CDR3 in DNA: TGCGCCAGCAGCCAAGGCACTCAAGCCTACACTGAAGCTTTCTTT. V usage is TRBV4-1 and J usage is TRBJ1-1, with unresolved D. The CDR3 sequence is 15 residues long. In germline, CDR1 is MGHRA, CDR2 YSYEKL. Trimming stripped 1 base from V and 3 bases from J, with 12 bases between.

This chain connects TRBV4-2 to TRBJ2-5; D is unresolved. The germline gives CDR1 LGHNA, CDR2 YNFKEQ. The CDR3 length is 14 residues. The ends were cut back, 1 base at V and 5 bases at J, with 11 bases in the middle. The chain's CDR3 is CASSQVGFSETQYF. The CDR3 region has the DNA TGTGCCAGCAGCCAAGTAGGGTTTTCGGAGACCCAGTACTTC.

The J gene is TRBJ2-1, the V gene TRBV19; no clear D gene. This CDR3 comprises 15 residues. V shed 4 bases and J shed 9 bases, with 19 bases lying between them. Germline V gives CDR1 LNHDA, CDR2 SQIVND (reference sequence). The CDR3 sequence: CASSTPEASQSEQFF. Here the CDR3 DNA reads TGTGCCAGTAGTACGCCCGAGGCCTCACAGTCTGAGCAGTTCTTC.

The chain is built from TRBV18 and TRBJ1-1, with a tentative D call TRBD1 (5 bases). Germline CDR1 and CDR2: KGHSH and LQKENI. The germline V and J ends were trimmed by 3 bases and 4 bases, with 15 bases remaining between them. The CDR3 length is 15 residues. The DNA of the CDR3 is TGTGCCAGCTCACCGGCGGAGGGGATTTTCACTGAAGCTTTCTTT. The encoded protein is CASSPAEGIFTEAFF.